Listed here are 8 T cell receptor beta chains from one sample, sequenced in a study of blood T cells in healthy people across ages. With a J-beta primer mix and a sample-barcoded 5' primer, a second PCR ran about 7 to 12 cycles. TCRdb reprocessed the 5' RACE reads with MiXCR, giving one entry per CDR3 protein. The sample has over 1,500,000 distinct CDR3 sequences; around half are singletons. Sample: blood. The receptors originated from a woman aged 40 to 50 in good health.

CDR3 nucleotide sequence: TGCAGTGCTGACAACAAAGTGGCAGGGGCCTATGGCTACACCTTC. Its translation: CSADNKVAGAYGYTF. The chain employs TRBV20-1 and TRBJ1-2; possibly TRBD1 for D (6 bases). Trimming pared 5 bases from V and 4 bases from J, leaving 20 bases between. Germline CDR1 reads DFQATT; CDR2 reads SNEGSKA (reference sequence). The CDR3 has 15 residues.

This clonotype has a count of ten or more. The CDR3 region has the DNA TGCGCCAGCAGCTTGGCGGGGCCCTCCTACAATGAGCAGTTCTTC. This translates into CASSLAGPSYNEQFF. The chain links TRBV5-1 to TRBJ2-1, with D perhaps being TRBD1 or TRBD2 (5 bases each). V lost 0 bases and J 0 bases, leaving 7 bases between the germline ends. There are 15 residues in the CDR3. Germline loops: CDR1 SGHRS, CDR2 YFSETQ.

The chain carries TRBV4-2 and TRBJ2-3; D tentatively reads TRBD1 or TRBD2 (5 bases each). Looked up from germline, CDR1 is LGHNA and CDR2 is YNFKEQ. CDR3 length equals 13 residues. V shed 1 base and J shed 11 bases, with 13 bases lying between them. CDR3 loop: CASSQGSGLLQYF. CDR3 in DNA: TGTGCCAGCAGCCAAGGATCGGGGCTCCTGCAGTATTTT.

DNA of the CDR3: TGTGCCAGCAGCCAAGATGGCGAAACCTCCTACGAGCAGTACTTC. Translated, it gives CASSQDGETSYEQYF. V gene TRBV4-2 combines with J gene TRBJ2-7, with unresolved D. Germline lookup yields CDR1 LGHNA and CDR2 YNFKEQ. Trimming pared 0 bases from V and 0 bases from J, leaving 9 bases between. The CDR3 is made up of 15 amino acids.

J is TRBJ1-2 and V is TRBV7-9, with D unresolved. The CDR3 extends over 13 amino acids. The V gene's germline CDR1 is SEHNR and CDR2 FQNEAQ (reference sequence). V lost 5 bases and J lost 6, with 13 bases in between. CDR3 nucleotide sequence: TGTGCCAGCAGCCCTTCCCCAGTAAATGGCTACACCTTC. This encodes CASSPSPVNGYTF.

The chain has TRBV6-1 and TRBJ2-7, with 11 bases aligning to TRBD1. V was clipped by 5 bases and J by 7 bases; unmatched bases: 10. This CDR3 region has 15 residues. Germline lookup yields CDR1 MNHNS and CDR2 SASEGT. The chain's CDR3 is CASSNRDRGTTEQYF. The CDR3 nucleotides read TGTGCCAGCAGTAACCGGGACAGGGGGACCACTGAGCAGTACTTC.

CDR3 in DNA: TGTGCCAACATGCAGGGGCCTAGAGCAGATACGCAGTATTTT. Translating gives CANMQGPRADTQYF. The chain recombines TRBV9 with TRBJ2-3; a weak D match, TRBD1 (6 bases). V lost 9 bases and J 4 bases, leaving 18 bases between the germline ends. This CDR3 region has 14 residues. Germline values: CDR1 SGDLS, CDR2 YYNGEE.

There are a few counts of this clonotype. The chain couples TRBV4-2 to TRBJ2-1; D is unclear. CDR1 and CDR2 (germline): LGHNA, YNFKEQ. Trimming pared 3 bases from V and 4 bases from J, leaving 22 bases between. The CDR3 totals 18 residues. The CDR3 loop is CASSHRPSTDARYNEQFF. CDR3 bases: TGTGCCAGCAGCCACAGACCCTCAACAGATGCGAGATACAATGAGCAGTTCTTC.